The clone carrying this T cell receptor beta chain was seen once. Per germline, CDR1 MDHEN and CDR2 SYDVKM. The ends lost 5 bases at V and 8 bases at J; junction bases unmatched: 10. The CDR3 runs to 16 residues. The source of the sample is a study of blood T cell repertoires in COVID-19. Background on the study: Italy, Spain and the United States were the sources of the convalescent and acute COVID-19 samples. Sources were T cells, B-cell-depleted T cells, or PBMCs; the material itself was cDNA or gDNA.

Original data processing: Estimation of nucleated cell counts was performed using reference gene primer amplification. Assay: immunoSEQ multiplex PCR; the TCRdb copy retains only in-frame clones and omits some. The V and J calls and clone size were taken over from that table, and D and trimming were inferred from the DNA. The table has about 110,000 clones, around 83% seen once. The receptor comes from a woman between 65 and 79 years old with acute or convalescent COVID-19. The V gene is TRBV28, the J gene TRBJ2-1; 12 positions match TRBD1. The sequenced material came from peripheral blood. As DNA, the CDR3 is TGTGCCAGCAGTGCCCCCGGGACAGGGGGCCGGCATGAGCAGTTCTTC. Protein sequence: CASSAPGTGGRHEQFF.